The sequence of this T cell receptor (beta chain) was determined in a study of technical replicates of blood from a few donors. Sequencing used immunoSEQ multiplex PCR; TCRdb keeps in-frame clones, though not all of them. The sample has roughly 70,000 clones; 90% to 95% are singletons. This receptor was obtained from a human donor in good health. Some clones in this sample may be carry-over from other donors' samples. The source material was PBMCs.

The CDR3: CASKPTNYGYTF. The CDR3 DNA reads as TGTGCCAGCAAGCCGACTAACTATGGCTACACCTTC. The chain employs TRBV6-5 and TRBJ1-2; D remains unclear. Per the germline V gene, CDR1 is MNHEY and CDR2 is SVGAGI. This CDR3 has 12 residues. With 7 bases removed from V and 0 bases from J, the gap between germline ends came to 6 bases.